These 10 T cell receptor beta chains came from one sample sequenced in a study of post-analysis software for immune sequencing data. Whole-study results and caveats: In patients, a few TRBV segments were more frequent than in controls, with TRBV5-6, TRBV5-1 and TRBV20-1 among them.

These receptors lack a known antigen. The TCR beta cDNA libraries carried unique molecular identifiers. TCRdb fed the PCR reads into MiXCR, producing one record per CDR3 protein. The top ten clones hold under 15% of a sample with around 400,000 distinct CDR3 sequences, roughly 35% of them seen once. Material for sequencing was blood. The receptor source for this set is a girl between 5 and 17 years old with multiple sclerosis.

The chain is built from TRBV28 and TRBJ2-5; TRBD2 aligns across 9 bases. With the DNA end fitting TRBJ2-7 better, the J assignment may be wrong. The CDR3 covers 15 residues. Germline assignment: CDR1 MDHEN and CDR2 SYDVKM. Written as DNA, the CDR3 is TGTGCCAGCAGCGATCGCGGGGGGGCTTCCTACGAGCAGTACTTC. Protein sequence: CASSDRGGASYEQYF.

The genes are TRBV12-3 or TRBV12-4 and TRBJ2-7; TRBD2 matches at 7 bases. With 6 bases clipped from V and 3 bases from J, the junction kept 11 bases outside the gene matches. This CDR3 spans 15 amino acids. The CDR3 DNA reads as TGTGCCAGCAGCGGGAACTCGGGGGGATACTACGAGCAGTACTTC. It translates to CASSGNSGGYYEQYF.

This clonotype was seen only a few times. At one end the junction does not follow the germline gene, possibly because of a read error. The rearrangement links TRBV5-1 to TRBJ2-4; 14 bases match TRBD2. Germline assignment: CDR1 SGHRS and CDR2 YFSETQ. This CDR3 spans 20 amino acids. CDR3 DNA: TGCGCCGGCAGCTTACCGACTAGCGGGGGGGCAGGATCCGCCAAAAACATTCAGTACTTC. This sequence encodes CAGSLPTSGGAGSAKNIQYF.

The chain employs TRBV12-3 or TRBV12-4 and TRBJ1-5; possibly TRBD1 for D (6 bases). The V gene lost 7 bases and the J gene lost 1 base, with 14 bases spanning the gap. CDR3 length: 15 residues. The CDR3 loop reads CASTPIGGSNQPQHF. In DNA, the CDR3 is TGTGCCAGCACCCCCATCGGGGGCAGCAATCAGCCCCAGCATTTT.

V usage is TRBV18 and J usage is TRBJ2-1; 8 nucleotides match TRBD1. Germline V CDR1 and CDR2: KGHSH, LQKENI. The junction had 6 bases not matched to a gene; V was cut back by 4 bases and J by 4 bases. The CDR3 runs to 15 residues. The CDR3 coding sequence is TGTGCCAGCTCACAACGACAGGGGAGATACAATGAGCAGTTCTTC. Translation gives CASSQRQGRYNEQFF.

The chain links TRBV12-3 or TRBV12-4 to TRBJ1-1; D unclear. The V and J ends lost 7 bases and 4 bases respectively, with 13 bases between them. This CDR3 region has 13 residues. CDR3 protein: CASTTPGSTEAFF. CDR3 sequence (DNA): TGTGCCAGCACCACTCCGGGGAGCACTGAAGCTTTCTTT.

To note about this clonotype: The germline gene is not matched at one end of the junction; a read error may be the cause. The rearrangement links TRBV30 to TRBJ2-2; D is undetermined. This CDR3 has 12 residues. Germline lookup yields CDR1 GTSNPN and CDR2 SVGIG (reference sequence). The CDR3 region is CAWSPNTGELFF. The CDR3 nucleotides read TGCGCCTGGAGCCCCAACACCGGGGAGCTGTTTTTT.

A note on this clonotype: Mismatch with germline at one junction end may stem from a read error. CDR3 nucleotides: TGCAGGGCTAGGACACGGGCAGATAGGTACAATGAGCAGTACTTC. Translated: CRARTRADRYNEQYF. V usage is TRBV20-1 and J usage is TRBJ2-7, with D perhaps matching TRBD1 (5 bases). This CDR3 is 15 amino acids long. Germline values: CDR1 DFQATT, CDR2 SNEGSKA (reference sequence).

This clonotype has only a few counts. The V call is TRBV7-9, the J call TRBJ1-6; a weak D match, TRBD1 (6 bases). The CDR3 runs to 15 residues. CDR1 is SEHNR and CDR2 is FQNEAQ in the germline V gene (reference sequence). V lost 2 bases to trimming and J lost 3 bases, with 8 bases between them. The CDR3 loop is CASSLTGSYNSPLHF. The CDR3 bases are TGTGCCAGCAGCTTAACAGGGAGCTATAATTCACCCCTCCACTTT.

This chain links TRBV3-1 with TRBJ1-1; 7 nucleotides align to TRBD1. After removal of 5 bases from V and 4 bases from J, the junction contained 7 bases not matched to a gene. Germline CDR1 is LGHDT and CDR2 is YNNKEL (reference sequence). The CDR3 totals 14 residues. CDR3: CASSNRDSRTEAFF. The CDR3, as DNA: TGTGCCAGCAGCAACCGGGACAGCCGCACTGAAGCTTTCTTT.